A single sample gave rise to the 17 T cell receptor beta chains below, sequenced in a study of early T cells in non-severe SARS-CoV-2 infection. TCRdb used MiXCR to reprocess the 5' RACE reads, holding one entry per CDR3 protein. In the table there are 50,000 to 75,000 distinct CDR3 sequences, more than 10% of which are singletons. This sample comprised whole blood, obtained at baseline. These receptors were collected from an adult who was a healthcare worker with PCR-confirmed SARS-CoV-2 infection or an uninfected control (not recorded which). The donor label of this sample is uncertain.

This clonotype was seen ten or more times. The chain employs TRBV20-1 and TRBJ1-1, with TRBD1 matching 7 bases. Germline assignment: CDR1 DFQATT and CDR2 SNEGSKA (reference sequence). The junction had 7 bases not matched to a gene; V was cut back by 5 bases and J by 1 base. This CDR3 comprises 14 residues. The CDR3 nucleotides are TGCAGTGCTGAAGGGGGCGCGGAGAACACTGAAGCTTTCTTT. This sequence encodes CSAEGGAENTEAFF.

This clonotype was counted only a few times. This chain links TRBV12-3 or TRBV12-4 with TRBJ2-5; the match to TRBD1 covers 8 bases. V gave up 3 bases and J gave up 2 bases; unmatched junction bases: 8. The CDR3 length is 16 residues. The CDR3 loop is CASSFTGGKGQETQYF. CDR3 DNA sequence: TGTGCCAGCAGTTTTACAGGGGGTAAAGGGCAAGAGACCCAGTACTTC.

The sample holds a few counts of this clonotype. The chain combines TRBV28 with TRBJ2-7; 7 bases align to TRBD1. Germline loops: CDR1 MDHEN, CDR2 SYDVKM. CDR3 length equals 14 residues. The ends lost 6 bases at V and 7 bases at J; junction bases unmatched: 12. The CDR3 here is CASSQKRGRWEQYV. CDR3 in DNA: TGTGCCAGCAGCCAGAAGAGGGGGCGATGGGAGCAGTACGTC.

This clonotype was observed at least ten times. The chain joins TRBV12-3 or TRBV12-4 to TRBJ2-5, with 9 bases matching TRBD2. This CDR3 contains 14 residues. The junction had 2 bases not matched to a gene; V was cut back by 6 bases and J by 0 bases. The CDR3 protein is CASRLAGNQETQYF. The DNA for the CDR3 is TGTGCCAGCAGACTAGCGGGCAACCAAGAGACCCAGTACTTC.

This clonotype was recorded many times. This chain links TRBV15 with TRBJ1-6, with D maybe TRBD1 (5 bases). Trimming removed 2 bases at V and 7 bases at J, with 9 bases between. This CDR3 spans 14 amino acids. Germline lookup yields CDR1 LNHNV and CDR2 YYDKDF (reference sequence). The CDR3 DNA is TGTGCCACCAGCAGAAGAGGGGACAATTCACCCCTCCACTTT. Encoded protein: CATSRRGDNSPLHF.

The sample holds a few counts of this clonotype. The chain recombines TRBV7-9 with TRBJ2-3; D not resolved. Germline V CDR1 and CDR2: SEHNR, FQNEAQ (reference sequence). The V gene lost 4 bases and the J gene lost 0 bases, with 8 bases spanning the gap. This CDR3 is 14 amino acids long. The CDR3 is CASSSMDSTDTQYF. In DNA, the CDR3 is TGTGCCAGCAGCTCCATGGACAGCACAGATACGCAGTATTTT.

The table lists this clonotype with many counts. The CDR3 here is CASSIIQGGYNEQFF. The DNA for the CDR3 is TGTGCCAGTAGTATTATCCAGGGGGGATACAATGAGCAGTTCTTC. The chain employs TRBV19 and TRBJ2-1, with D possibly TRBD1 on 7 matching bases. The V end lost 3 bases, the J end lost 4 bases, and 13 bases lay between the germline ends. The CDR3 totals 15 residues. CDR1 is LNHDA, CDR2 SQIVND, per germline (reference sequence). Looking up the rest from reference TRBV19 and TRBJ2-1 gives the full variable domain: DGGITQSPKYLFRKEGQNVTLSCEQNLNHDAMYWYRQDPGQGLRLIYYSQIVNDFQKGDIAEGYSVSREKKESFPLTVTSAQKNPTAFYLCASSIIQGGYNEQFFGPGTRLTVL.

This chain uses TRBV18 with TRBJ1-4, with D perhaps matching TRBD1 (6 bases). The ends were cut back, 5 bases at V and 0 bases at J, with 13 bases in the middle. The germline gives CDR1 KGHSH, CDR2 LQKENI. The CDR3 totals 16 residues. In DNA, the CDR3 is TGTGCCAGCTCATCAACGGACAGTGCAACTAATGAAAAACTGTTTTTT. Translating it yields CASSSTDSATNEKLFF. Combining the CDR3 with reference TRBV18 and TRBJ1-4 gives the whole variable domain NAGVMQNPRHLVRRRGQEARLRCSPMKGHSHVYWYRQLPEEGLKFMVYLQKENIIDESGMPKERFSAEFPKEGPSILRIQQVVRGDSAAYFCASSSTDSATNEKLFFGSGTQLSVL.

This clonotype was detected ten times or more. The J gene is TRBJ2-2, the V gene TRBV18; 9 bases map to TRBD1. CDR1 KGHSH and CDR2 LQKENI come from the germline V gene. V lost 4 bases, J lost 4 bases, and 7 bases stayed unmatched. The CDR3 consists of 16 residues. The CDR3 sequence is CASSLPGQGFTGELFF. DNA for the CDR3: TGTGCCAGCTCACTACCGGGACAGGGATTCACCGGGGAGCTGTTTTTT. The full variable domain, in which reference TRBV18 and TRBJ2-2 provide the parts outside the CDR3, is NAGVMQNPRHLVRRRGQEARLRCSPMKGHSHVYWYRQLPEEGLKFMVYLQKENIIDESGMPKERFSAEFPKEGPSILRIQQVVRGDSAAYFCASSLPGQGFTGELFFGEGSRLTVL.

CDR3 DNA: TGTGCCAGCAGAGCGGGCCTGCACCCCCGGCAGTTCTTC. Its translation: CASRAGLHPRQFF. The rearrangement uses TRBV2 and TRBJ2-1; tentatively, D is TRBD2 (6 bases). The CDR3 contains 13 residues. Trimming cost V 6 bases and J 12 bases, with 18 bases left between them. Germline V gives CDR1 SNHLY, CDR2 FYNNEI. Filled out from reference TRBV2 and TRBJ2-1, the complete variable domain reads EPEVTQTPSHQVTQMGQEVILRCVPISNHLYFYWYRQILGQKVEFLVSFYNNEISEKSEIFDDQFSVERPDGSNFTLKIRSTKLEDSAMYFCASRAGLHPRQFFGPGTRLTVL.

This chain uses TRBV27 with TRBJ1-1, with D possibly TRBD1 on 6 matching bases. Trimming shortened V by 6 bases and J by 6 bases, and 8 bases separated the two germline ends. Germline CDR1 is MNHEY and CDR2 is SMNVEV (reference sequence). The CDR3 runs 11 residues. The CDR3 spells CASSEGAEAFF. CDR3 coding DNA: TGTGCCAGCAGCGAGGGGGCTGAAGCTTTCTTT.

The chain links TRBV6-5 to TRBJ1-5, with 7 bases fitting TRBD1. V shed 7 bases, J shed 4 bases, and the junction held 4 bases outside the gene matches. Germline CDR1 reads MNHEY; CDR2 reads SVGAGI. This CDR3 region has 13 residues. The CDR3 region is CASKEGANQPQHF. In DNA, the CDR3 is TGTGCCAGCAAAGAGGGGGCGAATCAGCCCCAGCATTTT.

This clonotype was counted between two and nine times. The chain employs TRBV4-2 and TRBJ2-5; possibly TRBD2 for D (6 bases). Trimming took off 2 bases at V and 2 bases at J, with 12 bases between the two ends. The germline CDR1 and CDR2 sequences are LGHNA and YNFKEQ. This CDR3 has 15 residues. The chain's CDR3 is CASSQTGDSQETQYF. The CDR3 DNA reads TGTGCCAGCAGCCAAACGGGGGACTCTCAAGAGACCCAGTACTTC.

This clonotype showed up just a few times. The chain couples TRBV6-6 to TRBJ2-2, with a weak D call TRBD2 (5 bases). Germline CDR1 reads MNHNY; CDR2 reads SVGAGI (reference sequence). The CDR3 has 16 amino acids. Trimming pared 5 bases from V and 1 base from J, leaving 14 bases between. The CDR3 coding sequence is TGTGCCAGCAGTAGACTAAAGAAGGGGAACACCGGGGAGCTGTTTTTT. Translation: CASSRLKKGNTGELFF.

The gene calls are TRBV4-2 and TRBJ1-5; D ambiguous. Germline-derived CDR1 and CDR2 are LGHNA and YNFKEQ. This CDR3 has 13 residues. Trimming took off 1 base at V and 5 bases at J, with 6 bases between the two ends. Here the CDR3 reads CASSQAADQPQHF. DNA of the CDR3: TGTGCCAGCAGCCAAGCCGCAGATCAGCCCCAGCATTTT.

Only a few counts were recorded for this clonotype. This chain joins TRBV7-9 and TRBJ1-2; D not certain. Per germline, CDR1 SEHNR and CDR2 FQNEAQ (reference sequence). The CDR3 runs to 14 residues. Trimming removed 7 bases at V and 9 bases at J, with 21 bases between. The CDR3 DNA is TGTGCCAGCACCCAGGAGGGTAGCGTGCGCAGCTACACCTTC. Its protein is CASTQEGSVRSYTF. Looking up the rest from reference TRBV7-9 and TRBJ1-2 gives the full variable domain: DTGVSQNPRHKITKRGQNVTFRCDPISEHNRLYWYRQTLGQGPEFLTYFQNEAQLEKSRLLSDRFSAERPKGSFSTLEIQRTEQGDSAMYLCASTQEGSVRSYTFGSGTRLTVV.

This clonotype has just a few counts. The CDR3 DNA sequence: TGTGCCTGGAATGTGGCGAAAAACACCATATATTTT. Its translation is CAWNVAKNTIYF. The chain has TRBV30 and TRBJ1-3; no definite D call. There are 12 residues in the CDR3. Germline V gene data show CDR1 as GTSNPN and CDR2 as SVGIG (reference sequence). V was cut by 4 bases and J by 6 bases, with 10 bases left in between.